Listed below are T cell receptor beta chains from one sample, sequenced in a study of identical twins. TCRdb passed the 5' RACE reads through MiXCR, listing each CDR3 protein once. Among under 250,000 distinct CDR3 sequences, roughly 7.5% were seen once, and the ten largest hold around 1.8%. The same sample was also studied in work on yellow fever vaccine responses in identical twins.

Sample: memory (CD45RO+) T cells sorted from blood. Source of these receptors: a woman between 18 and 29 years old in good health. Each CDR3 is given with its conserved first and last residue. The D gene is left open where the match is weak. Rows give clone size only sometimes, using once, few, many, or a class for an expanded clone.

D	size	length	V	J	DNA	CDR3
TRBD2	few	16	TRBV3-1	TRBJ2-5	TGTGCCAGCAGCCACGGGACCCGGACTAGGTTGGAGACCCAGTACTTC	CASSHGTRTRLETQYF
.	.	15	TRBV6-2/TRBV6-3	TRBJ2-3	TGTGCCAGCAGCTCCGGGGGAGCTAGCACAGATACGCAGTATTTT	CASSSGGASTDTQYF
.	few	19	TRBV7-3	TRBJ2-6	TGTGCCAGCAGCTTAACTTCGGTGAATCGACATTCTGGGGCCAACGTCCTGACTTTC	CASSLTSVNRHSGANVLTF
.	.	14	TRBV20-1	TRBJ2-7	TGCAGTGCTAAGCAGGGGGAGGGCCGAGAAGAGCAGTACTTC	CSAKQGEGREEQYF
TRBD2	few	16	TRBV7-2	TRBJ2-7	TGTGCCAGCAGCCGGAATGCAGCGGGGTTTGGTTACGAGCAGTACTTC	CASSRNAAGFGYEQYF
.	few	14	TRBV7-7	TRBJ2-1	TGTGCTAGCAGCTTCGGGGGGCTCTTGGATGAGCAGTTCTTC	CASSFGGLLDEQFF
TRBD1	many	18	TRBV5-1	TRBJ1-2	TGCGCCAGCAGCTTCCCGAGCACCTTCCAGGGGGCGGACTATGGCTACACCTTC	CASSFPSTFQGADYGYTF
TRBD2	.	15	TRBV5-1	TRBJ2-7	TGCGCCAGCAGCCCTAGCGGGAGCGAAGTCTACGAGCAGTACTTC	CASSPSGSEVYEQYF
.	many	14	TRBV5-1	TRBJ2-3	TGCGCCAGCAGCTTGGAGGACATCACAGATACGCAGTATTTT	CASSLEDITDTQYF
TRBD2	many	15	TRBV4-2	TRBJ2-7	TGTGCCAGCAGCCAAGCAAGCGGGGGGGCCTACGAGCAGTACTTC	CASSQASGGAYEQYF
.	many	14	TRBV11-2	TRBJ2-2	TGTGCCAGCAGTCATAAATGGGGCACCGGGGAGCTGTTTTTT	CASSHKWGTGELFF
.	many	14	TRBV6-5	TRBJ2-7	TGTGCCAGCAGTTACTCGCTACAGTCCTACGAGCAGTACTTC	CASSYSLQSYEQYF
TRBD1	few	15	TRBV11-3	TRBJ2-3	TGTGCCAGCAGCCTTAGGGGGCTTGTCACAGATACGCAGTATTTT	CASSLRGLVTDTQYF
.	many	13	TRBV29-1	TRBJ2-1	TGCAGCGTCCTAGGGGGGACTGGGGATGAGCAGTTCTTC	CSVLGGTGDEQFF
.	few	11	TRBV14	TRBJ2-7	TGTGCCAGCAGCAGATCTTGGGAGCAGTACTTC	CASSRSWEQYF
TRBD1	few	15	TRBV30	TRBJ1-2	TGTGCCTGGAGTGTCCCTGCGGACAGGGATTATGGCTACACCTTC	CAWSVPADRDYGYTF
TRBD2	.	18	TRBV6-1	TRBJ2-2	TGTGCCAGCGCTAGTCGCCTAGCGGGAGGGCCGAGCACCGGGGAGCTGTTTTTT	CASASRLAGGPSTGELFF
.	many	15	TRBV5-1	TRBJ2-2	TGCGCCAGCAGCTTGGCCGACAGAGACACCGGGGAGCTGTTTTTT	CASSLADRDTGELFF
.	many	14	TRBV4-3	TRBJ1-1	TGCGCCAGCAGCCAAGACCCCTTGGACGGTGAAGCTTTCTTT	CASSQDPLDGEAFF
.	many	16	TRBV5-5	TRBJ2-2	TGTGCCAGCAGCCCAGCAGGGAACGCACACACCGGGGAGCTGTTTTTT	CASSPAGNAHTGELFF
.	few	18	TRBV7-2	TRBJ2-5	TGTGCCAGCAGCTTAGGGCTCAGGGCCCGCACCTCAAGATCGGCCCAGTACTTC	CASSLGLRARTSRSAQYF
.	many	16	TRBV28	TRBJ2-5	TGTGCCAGCAGGACCTTGCCGGGCAGGTACCAAGAGACCCAGTACTTC	CASRTLPGRYQETQYF
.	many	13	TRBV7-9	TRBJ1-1	TGTGCCAGCAGCTTACTCCGGGACATCGAAGCTTTCTTT	CASSLLRDIEAFF
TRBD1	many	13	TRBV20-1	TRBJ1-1	TGCAGTGGGGACAGGGGGCTTAGGACTGAAGCTTTCTTT	CSGDRGLRTEAFF
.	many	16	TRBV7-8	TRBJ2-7	TGTGCCAGCAGCCTGCGGGAACAGGATATCTCCTACGAGCAGTACTTC	CASSLREQDISYEQYF
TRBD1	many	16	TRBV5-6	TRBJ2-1	TGTGCCAGCAGCTTGTTTGCAGGGGGCGGCTACAATGAGCAGTTCTTC	CASSLFAGGGYNEQFF